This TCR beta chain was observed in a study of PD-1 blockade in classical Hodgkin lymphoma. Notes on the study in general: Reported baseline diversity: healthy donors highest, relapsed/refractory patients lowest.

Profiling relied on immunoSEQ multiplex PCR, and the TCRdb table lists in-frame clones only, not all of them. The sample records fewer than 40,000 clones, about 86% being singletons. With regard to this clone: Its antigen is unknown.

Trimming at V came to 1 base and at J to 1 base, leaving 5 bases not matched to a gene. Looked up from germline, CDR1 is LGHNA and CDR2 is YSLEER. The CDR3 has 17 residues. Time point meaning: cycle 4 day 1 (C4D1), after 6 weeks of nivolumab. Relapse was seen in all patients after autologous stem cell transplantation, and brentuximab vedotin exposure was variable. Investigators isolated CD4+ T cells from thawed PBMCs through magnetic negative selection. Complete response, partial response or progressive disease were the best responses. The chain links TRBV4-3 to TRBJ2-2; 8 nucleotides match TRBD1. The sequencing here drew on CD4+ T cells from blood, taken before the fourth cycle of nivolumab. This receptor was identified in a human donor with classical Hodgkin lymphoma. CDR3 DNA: TGCGCCAGCAGCCAAGCAGCCGGACAGGGGAACACCGGGGAGCTGTTTTTT. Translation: CASSQAAGQGNTGELFF.